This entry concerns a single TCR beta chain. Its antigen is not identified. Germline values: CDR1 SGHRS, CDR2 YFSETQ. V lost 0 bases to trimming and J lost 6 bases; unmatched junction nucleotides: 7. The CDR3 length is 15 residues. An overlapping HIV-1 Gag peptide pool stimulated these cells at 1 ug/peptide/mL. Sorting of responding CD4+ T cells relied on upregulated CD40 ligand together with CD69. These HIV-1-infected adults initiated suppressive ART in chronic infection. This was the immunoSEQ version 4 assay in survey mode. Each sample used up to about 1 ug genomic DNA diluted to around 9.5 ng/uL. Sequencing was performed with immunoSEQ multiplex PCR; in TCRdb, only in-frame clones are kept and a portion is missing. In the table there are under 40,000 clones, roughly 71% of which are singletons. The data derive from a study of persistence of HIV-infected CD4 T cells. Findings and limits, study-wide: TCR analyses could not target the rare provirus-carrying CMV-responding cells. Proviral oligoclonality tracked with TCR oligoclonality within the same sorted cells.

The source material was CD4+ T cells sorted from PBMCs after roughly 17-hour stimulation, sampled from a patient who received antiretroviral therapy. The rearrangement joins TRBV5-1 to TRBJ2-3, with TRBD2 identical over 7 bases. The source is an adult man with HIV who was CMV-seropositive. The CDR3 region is CASSLAGRATDTQYF. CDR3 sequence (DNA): TGCGCCAGCAGCTTGGCGGGGAGGGCGACGGATACGCAGTATTTT.